This TCR beta chain was obtained from a study of shared clonotypes between healthy human individuals (dated by TCRdb to 2020 to 2022). Regarding the complete study: A few men and two women, aged 18 to 49 years, made up the cohort. For each donor, CD4 naive and CD4 memory were each given three plates, CD8 naive was given two plates, and CD8 memory was given one plate. To estimate repertoire size and how much clonotypes are shared between individuals, the study performed deep sequencing of blood TCR repertoires from a few healthy adults. Different laboratories and diverse techniques were used to prepare libraries and sequence TCR repertoires, to increase sequencing depth and limit assay-specific biases. Per donor, leukapheresis produced somewhere between about 0.94 and 9.5 billion PBMCs.

About this clone itself: Its antigen is currently not known. No per-base quality is available; no much larger clone lies one base away.

Using the deep immunoSEQ assay, TCR CDR3 regions were amplified from genomic DNA by multiplex PCR. Genomic DNA extracted from each cell subset was distributed evenly over all wells of several immunoSEQ 96-well plates, and each plate served as one replicate. Each replicate PCR for sorted subsets received around 200 ng genomic DNA, equal to roughly 30,000 T cell genomes. Purified libraries were quantified with a Qubit 3.0 fluorometer, sized on a Bioanalyzer 2100, and re-quantified with the KAPA Library Quantification kit. Every immunoSEQ 96-well plate was sequenced on a separate single-read 150-cycle Illumina NextSeq 550 flow cell. For the original study's pipeline: Because the immunoSEQ output included only junctional sequences and no quality scores, the filtering could not be the same as the filtering used for full-length reads. Sequences were annotated with PyIR, a Python wrapper for IgBLAST v1.9, using IMGT germline references to assign V/J genes and CDR3. Any read was removed if the V/J assignment was weak (E-value above 1e-6), the CDR3 was missing, or the read contained stop codons, out-of-frame junctions, or ambiguous translated residues. V3J clonotypes were defined by identical inferred V gene, J gene, and CDR3 amino acid sequence. To compute the percentage overlap between repertoires, the number of shared unique clonotypes was divided by the size of the smaller repertoire. RTK rarefaction, the Chao1 estimator, and Recon v2.1 estimates of unobserved clonotypes were used to assess repertoire richness. Generation probabilities for all TCRbeta clonotypes obtained by the gDNA method from a handful of donors were computed using OLGA. Here the immuneACCESS table is served through TCRdb, limited to in-frame sequences with V and J called. Missing clones are a known gap in these copies; in checked studies unresolved V genes cover under half, and the rest lacks a known reason. The V and J calls and clone size are taken from that table; D and trimming were inferred from the DNA. This sample is represented by 740,000 or so clones; about 80% of them were singletons. About 1.8% of the sample rests with the top ten.

Points the paper makes about the study in general: Compared with non-shared clonotypes, clonotypes shared by all four sorted-subset donors had higher generation probabilities. Sharing across a few donors was observed for 5% to 6.5% of naive CD4, less than 4% of naive CD8, about 2.5% of memory CD4, and around 0.4% of memory CD8 clonotypes. Rarefaction of sorted-subset datasets indicated incomplete sequencing despite the large sequencing depth. Pairwise subsampling indicated that sequencing depth was expected to affect the degree of clonotype sharing among donors. The genetic and exposure-history diversity represented was limited by the small number of donors. Sampling was restricted to blood, and TCR repertoires in tissues likely differ from the TCR repertoires found in blood. Estimated clonotype richness was generally larger for naive than for memory subsets.

Healthy HIV-negative adults with no recently reported acute infections or vaccinations were included as donors. Every donor was a Caucasian adult residing in Nashville, Tennessee, USA. CD4+ T cells were enriched by magnetic negative selection, after which naive cells were positively selected on CD45RA and the negative fraction was taken as the memory subset. Blood was obtained by leukapheresis, after which PBMCs were separated by Ficoll-Histopaque density gradient centrifugation and cryopreserved in liquid nitrogen vapor phase. Analytical flow cytometry was used to check the purity and quantity of each magnetically sorted T cell population. Each sorted fraction had its genomic DNA isolated and then quantified by UV absorbance on a Nanodrop 2000c. CDR1 and CDR2 were assigned from the germline V gene (reference sequence) as LNHDA and SQIVND. The CDR3 runs 15 amino acids, cysteine and phenylalanine included. Only CDR3 DNA remains: 45 bases, in frame from the first base. V lost 6 bases and J lost 4 bases; the stretch between them is 16 bases long.

This receptor was identified in a young woman in good health. The sequenced sample consisted of memory CD4+ T cells sorted from blood. The cell subset or site label, read with the paper, signifies: CD45RA-negative fraction. The sequence is built from TRBV19 and TRBJ1-3; the D gene cannot be resolved reliably. The CDR3 has the sequence CASSGLKSSGNTIYF. The DNA sequence is as follows: TGTGCCAGTAGCGGACTTAAATCGTCAGGAAACACCATATATTTT. With all but the CDR3 taken from the reference TRBV19 and TRBJ1-3 genes, the full variable domain is: DGGITQSPKYLFRKEGQNVTLSCEQNLNHDAMYWYRQDPGQGLRLIYYSQIVNDFQKGDIAEGYSVSREKKESFPLTVTSAQKNPTAFYLCASSGLKSSGNTIYFGEGSWLTVV.